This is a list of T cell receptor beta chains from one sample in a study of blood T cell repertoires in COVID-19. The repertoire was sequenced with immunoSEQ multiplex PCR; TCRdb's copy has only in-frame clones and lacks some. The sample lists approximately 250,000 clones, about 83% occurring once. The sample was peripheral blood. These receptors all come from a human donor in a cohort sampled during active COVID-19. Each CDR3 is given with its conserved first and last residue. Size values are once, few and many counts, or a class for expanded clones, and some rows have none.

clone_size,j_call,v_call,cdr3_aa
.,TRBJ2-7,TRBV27,CASSTTGSYEQYF
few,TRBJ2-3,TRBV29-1,CSVGIGSSTDTQYF
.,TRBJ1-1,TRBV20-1,CSASWGGVNTEAFF
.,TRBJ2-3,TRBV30,CAWRLSESTDTQYF
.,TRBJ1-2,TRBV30,CAHRDRGLGGYTF
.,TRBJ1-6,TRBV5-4,CASSTGPGTGGNSPLHF
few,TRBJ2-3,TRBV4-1,CASSVRDSGGGTQYF
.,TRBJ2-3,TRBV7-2,CASSLLAGGLGADTQYF
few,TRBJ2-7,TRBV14,CASSQGLKSSYEQYF
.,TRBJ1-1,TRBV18,CASSPGVLTLNTEAFF
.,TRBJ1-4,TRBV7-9,CASTLTSNEKLFF
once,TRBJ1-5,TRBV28,CAAGGAEQPQHF
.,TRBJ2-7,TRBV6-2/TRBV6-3,CASSPAGTDKQYF
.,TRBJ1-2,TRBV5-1,CASSFAGEGYTF
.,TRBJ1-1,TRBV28,CASSSQTPGGNTEAFF
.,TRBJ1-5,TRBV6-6,CASSYLSNQPQHF
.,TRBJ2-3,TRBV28,CASGTSGGTDTQYF
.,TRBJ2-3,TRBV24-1,CATSDPDSSLGYTQYF
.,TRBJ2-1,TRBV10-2,CASISGTAERNEQFF
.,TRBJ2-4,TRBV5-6,CASSQPGSLTKNIQYF
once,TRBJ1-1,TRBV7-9,CASSLGQGNEAFF
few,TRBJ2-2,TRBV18,CASSPLITGSDTGELFF
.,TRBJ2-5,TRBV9,CASGESGIIQETQYF
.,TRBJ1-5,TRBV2,CACGDNSNQPQHF
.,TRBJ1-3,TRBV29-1,CSVESGGGSTIYF
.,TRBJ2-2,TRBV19,CASSTEPARLAGGPGTGELFF
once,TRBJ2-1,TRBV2,CAGRTSGSREQFF
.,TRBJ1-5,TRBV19,CASSMWGQGWNQPQHF
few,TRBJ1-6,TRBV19,CASSIGTGKGLMPPLHF